A selection of T cell receptor beta chains follows, all from one sample in a study of cytomegalovirus exposure and HLA in healthy donors. Sequencing was performed with immunoSEQ multiplex PCR; in TCRdb, only in-frame clones are kept and a portion is missing. The repertoire has 160,000 or so clones, 80% to 85% of them found once; the top ten carry roughly 1.9%. What was sequenced was PBMCs. The receptors originated from a young man in good health and CMV-seronegative. CDR3s include the opening cysteine and the closing phenylalanine or tryptophan. The order of the fields is CDR3 DNA, CDR3 protein, clone size, V gene, D gene, J gene, CDR3 length. A D gene is named only where the DNA matches it firmly. Clone size appears in some rows only: once, few, many, or a class for an expanded clone.

DNA: TGTGCCAGCAGTAGACAGAGAGAAAACACCATATATTTT
CDR3: CASSRQRENTIYF
size: NA
V: TRBV2
D: NA
J: TRBJ1-3
length: 13

DNA: TGTGCTAGTGGTTATTGGCCCGGGACTGGCCACTCTGGAAACACCATATATTTT
CDR3: CASGYWPGTGHSGNTIYF
size: NA
V: TRBV12-5
D: NA
J: TRBJ1-3
length: 18

DNA: TGTGCCAGCAGCTCAGGCGCGACAGGTCTCTCCCAAGAGCAGTACTTC
CDR3: CASSSGATGLSQEQYF
size: NA
V: TRBV5-4
D: NA
J: TRBJ2-7
length: 16

DNA: TGCGCCAGCAGCCGGGTTCAGGGGCCCCCTAACAATGAGCAGTTCTTC
CDR3: CASSRVQGPPNNEQFF
size: NA
V: TRBV4-1
D: NA
J: TRBJ2-1
length: 16

DNA: TGTGCCAGCAGCCCTCATGAGACAAACACCGGGGAGCTGTTTTTT
CDR3: CASSPHETNTGELFF
size: NA
V: TRBV7-6
D: NA
J: TRBJ2-2
length: 15

DNA: TGCGCCAGCAGCGCCGGACAGAACACCGGGGAGCTGTTTTTT
CDR3: CASSAGQNTGELFF
size: NA
V: TRBV5-1
D: NA
J: TRBJ2-2
length: 14

DNA: TGTGCCAGCAGTCCCTGGGGTAGCGGGGGGGCCGGGGACATTCAGTACTTC
CDR3: CASSPWGSGGAGDIQYF
size: NA
V: TRBV28
D: TRBD2
J: TRBJ2-4
length: 17

DNA: TGCGCCAGCAGCTTGGAGCTTTCGGGAGGAAACACCATATATTTT
CDR3: CASSLELSGGNTIYF
size: NA
V: TRBV5-1
D: NA
J: TRBJ1-3
length: 15

DNA: TGCGCCAGCAGCTTGGACTCCGGACAGACCGGTGGCTACACCTTC
CDR3: CASSLDSGQTGGYTF
size: NA
V: TRBV5-1
D: NA
J: TRBJ1-2
length: 15

DNA: TGTGCCACCGCGAGGGACAGGGGTGATCAGCCCCAGCATTTT
CDR3: CATARDRGDQPQHF
size: NA
V: TRBV6-5
D: TRBD1
J: TRBJ1-5
length: 14

DNA: TGTGCCAGCAGCTTTAACGGACTAGCGGGAGGGGATACGCAGTATTTT
CDR3: CASSFNGLAGGDTQYF
size: NA
V: TRBV5-5
D: TRBD2
J: TRBJ2-3
length: 16

DNA: TGTGCCAGCAGTGTATCCACAACAACTAATGAAAAACTGTTTTTT
CDR3: CASSVSTTTNEKLFF
size: NA
V: TRBV25-1
D: NA
J: TRBJ1-4
length: 15

DNA: TGCGCCAGCAGCTTGATTAACGGTAACACTGAAGCTTTCTTT
CDR3: CASSLINGNTEAFF
size: NA
V: TRBV5-1
D: NA
J: TRBJ1-1
length: 14

DNA: TGTGCCAGCAGTTACGAGGGTCTCGAGCAGTTCTTC
CDR3: CASSYEGLEQFF
size: NA
V: TRBV6-5
D: NA
J: TRBJ2-1
length: 12

DNA: TGTGCCAGCAGCTTAGGGCAGGGGAATGGCTACACCTTC
CDR3: CASSLGQGNGYTF
size: NA
V: TRBV7-6
D: NA
J: TRBJ1-2
length: 13

DNA: TGTGCCAGCAGCCCCCCCCGCGGGACTGAAGCTTTCTTT
CDR3: CASSPPRGTEAFF
size: NA
V: TRBV5-4
D: NA
J: TRBJ1-1
length: 13

DNA: TGTGCCAGCAGCCCGGACAGGGGACATACCTACGAGCAGTACTTC
CDR3: CASSPDRGHTYEQYF
size: NA
V: TRBV5-6
D: TRBD1
J: TRBJ2-7
length: 15

DNA: TGCAGCGTTGCAAGGGGGATGGATCAGCCCCAGCATTTT
CDR3: CSVARGMDQPQHF
size: NA
V: TRBV29-1
D: NA
J: TRBJ1-5
length: 13

DNA: TGTGCCACCAGCAGAGAGGGACGGGGGAGGGCCGGAGATACGCAGTATTTT
CDR3: CATSREGRGRAGDTQYF
size: once
V: TRBV15
D: TRBD2
J: TRBJ2-3
length: 17

DNA: TGTGCCAGCAGCTCGAGGACAGGGCAATCGAACACCGGGGAGCTGTTTTTT
CDR3: CASSSRTGQSNTGELFF
size: NA
V: TRBV7-2
D: TRBD1
J: TRBJ2-2
length: 17

DNA: TGTGCCAGCAGTTACGCGACAGGATTCGTGTTAAGGGGAGCTTTCTTT
CDR3: CASSYATGFVLRGAFF
size: few
V: TRBV6-6
D: NA
J: TRBJ1-1
length: 16

DNA: TGCGCCAGCAGTCAAAGGAGGGTTAGCAATCAGCCCCAGCATTTT
CDR3: CASSQRRVSNQPQHF
size: few
V: TRBV23-1
D: NA
J: TRBJ1-5
length: 15

DNA: TGTGCCATCAGTAGCACAGGGGACGGGGACACTGAAGCTTTCTTT
CDR3: CAISSTGDGDTEAFF
size: NA
V: TRBV10-3
D: TRBD1
J: TRBJ1-1
length: 15

DNA: TGCAGCGTTGTGGACAGGGGGCCCGGGCAGCCCCAGCATTTT
CDR3: CSVVDRGPGQPQHF
size: NA
V: TRBV29-1
D: TRBD1
J: TRBJ1-5
length: 14

DNA: TGTGCCAGCAGCCCCCCTAGCGGGAGTGGCAATGAGCAGTTCTTC
CDR3: CASSPPSGSGNEQFF
size: NA
V: TRBV5-4
D: TRBD2
J: TRBJ2-1
length: 15

DNA: TGTGCCAGCAGCGTAGGTGGCTCCGGGGAGCTGTTTTTT
CDR3: CASSVGGSGELFF
size: NA
V: TRBV9
D: NA
J: TRBJ2-2
length: 13

DNA: TGTGCCAGCTCACCTGGCCGTGAGGGGGATGGCTACACCTTC
CDR3: CASSPGREGDGYTF
size: NA
V: TRBV18
D: NA
J: TRBJ1-2
length: 14

DNA: TGTGCCAGCAGCATCGACAGGGGGCGAGATGGCTACACCTTC
CDR3: CASSIDRGRDGYTF
size: NA
V: TRBV7-3
D: TRBD1
J: TRBJ1-2
length: 14

DNA: TGTGCCAGCAGCTTGCCGACTAGCGGGAGGGAAGAGACCCAGTACTTC
CDR3: CASSLPTSGREETQYF
size: NA
V: TRBV7-9
D: TRBD2
J: TRBJ2-5
length: 16

DNA: TGTGCCAGCAGTGAGATAGGGGCCTACGAGCAGTACTTC
CDR3: CASSEIGAYEQYF
size: NA
V: TRBV6-1
D: NA
J: TRBJ2-7
length: 13